This record covers a single T cell receptor beta chain. Ten or more counts support this clonotype. Its antigen has not been determined. The sample holds no much larger clone one base away, and base qualities are not on file. This record comes from a study of T-cell reconstitution after alpha-beta-depleted transplantation in children (dated by TCRdb to the mid-2010s). Regarding the research as a whole: T-cell immune reconstitution after TCRalphabeta/CD19-depleted allogeneic hematopoietic cell transplantation in children was quantitatively tracked in the study by means of TCR repertoire profiling.

What the work shows at the level of the full study, not this receptor alone: The apparently early alphabetaT-cell count recovery about two months after transplant was reportedly dependent on only several hundred rapidly expanded clones derived from non-depleted graft cells. The high TCRbeta diversity at day 60 in some patients was ascribed to recipient T cells and intrathymic progenitors that had survived conditioning. Hyperexpanded clone frequencies declined over subsequent months; after one year, T-cell counts and TCRbeta diversity were mostly attributed to newly produced T cells.

CDR1 and CDR2 are read off the germline V gene as SGHAT and FQNNGV. The cysteine opens and the phenylalanine closes a CDR3 of 14 amino acids. Just the 42-base CDR3 DNA is kept, in frame starting at base 1. Germline trimming: 4 bases from V, 5 bases from J; junction bases outside gene matches: 5. Libraries came from PCR. Sequencing relied on an Illumina HiSeq 2500. TCR libraries were prepared with molecular barcoding, using unique molecular identifiers to normalize TCRbeta repertoire quantification. The public reads were quality trimmed at Q25 with fastp and then assembled into clones with MiXCR by TCRdb, keeping productive beta chains. CDR3 protein sequences are deduplicated, and each keeps its most common genes and DNA. The sample records hundreds of thousands of distinct CDR3 sequences, roughly 8.2% of which are singletons. The top ten constitute just under 6.5% of the sample. The treatment or condition label, read with the paper, signifies: allogeneic hematopoietic cell transplantation with graft depleted of TCRalphabeta T cells and CD19 B cells. TCRalphabeta/CD19-depleted allogeneic hematopoietic cell grafts were given to the transplant recipients, all of whom were children.

The chain couples TRBV11-2 to TRBJ2-1; TRBD2 fits 7 bases in the junction. This clonotype originated in a male patient between 10 and 17 years old who had a stem cell transplant for acute lymphoblastic leukemia, so the T cells may come from the graft donor. This material consisted of PBMCs, mostly from graft donor cells, taken 180 days after TCRalphabeta/CD19-depleted stem cell transplant. The CDR3 reads as follows: CASSSLGGNNEQFF. The nucleotide sequence reads TGTGCCAGCAGCTCCCTGGGGGGGAACAATGAGCAGTTCTTC.